Below are 4 T cell receptor beta chains sequenced from a single sample in a study of PD-1 and CTLA-4 blockade in melanoma. Here immunoSEQ multiplex PCR was the method, and the copy in TCRdb shows in-frame clones only, minus some. The sample records approximately 11,000 clones, around four fifths being singletons. Sequenced here: CD8+ T cells from peripheral blood, sampled from a patient given anti-PD-1 treatment. These receptor sequences come from a human donor with melanoma.

V usage is TRBV11-3 and J usage is TRBJ1-3, with 7 bases identical to TRBD1. Germline-derived CDR1 and CDR2 are SGHNT and YENEEA. This CDR3 has 14 residues. Trimming cost V 4 bases and J 4 bases; bases outside gene matches: 4. CDR3: CASSSDRDGNTIYF. The CDR3 DNA sequence: TGTGCCAGCAGCTCCGACAGGGACGGAAACACCATATATTTT.

This sequence joins TRBV4-3 and TRBJ2-7; D call uncertain. Germline V gives CDR1 LGHNA, CDR2 YSLEER. Trimming left V 1 base short and J 1 base short, with 17 bases between. The CDR3 runs 17 residues. The DNA of the CDR3 is TGCGCCAGCAGCCAAGTGGCGACACTTCATCAGTCCTACGAGCAGTACTTC. Protein product: CASSQVATLHQSYEQYF.

This rearrangement joins TRBV7-9 to TRBJ2-2; 12 nucleotides line up with TRBD2. Germline lookup yields CDR1 SEHNR and CDR2 FQNEAQ (reference sequence). V dropped 5 bases and J dropped 8; count of bases not matched to a gene: 12. CDR3 length equals 17 residues. The CDR3 DNA reads as TGTGCCAGCAGCCAACTAACTAGCGGGAGGAACCCTGGGGAGCTGTTTTTT. Translating gives CASSQLTSGRNPGELFF.

J is TRBJ1-1 and V is TRBV6-4, with D unresolved. This CDR3 contains 13 residues. Germline V CDR1 and CDR2: MRHNA, SNTAGT. Trimming removed 3 bases from V and 1 base from J, with 6 bases in between. The CDR3 coding sequence is TGTGCCAGCAGTGAGACCTGGAACACTGAAGCTTTCTTT. Its protein product is CASSETWNTEAFF.